This T cell receptor (beta chain) was found in a study of control samples from healthy donors and cancer patients. Sequenced by immunoSEQ multiplex PCR; TCRdb stores in-frame clones only, minus some. In the table there are 100,000 or so clones, around 89% of which are singletons. The TCR originated in a man aged 25 to 40 in good health. Sequencing used blood.

DNA of the CDR3: TGTGCCACCAAGGGACAGTACAATGAGCAGTTCTTC. Translation gives CATKGQYNEQFF. This chain links TRBV24-1 with TRBJ2-1, with TRBD1 identical over 7 bases. Germline V gene lookup returns CDR1 KGHDR and CDR2 SFDVKD. CDR3 length: 12 residues. The trim removed 8 bases at V and 4 bases at J, leaving 1 base unmatched.